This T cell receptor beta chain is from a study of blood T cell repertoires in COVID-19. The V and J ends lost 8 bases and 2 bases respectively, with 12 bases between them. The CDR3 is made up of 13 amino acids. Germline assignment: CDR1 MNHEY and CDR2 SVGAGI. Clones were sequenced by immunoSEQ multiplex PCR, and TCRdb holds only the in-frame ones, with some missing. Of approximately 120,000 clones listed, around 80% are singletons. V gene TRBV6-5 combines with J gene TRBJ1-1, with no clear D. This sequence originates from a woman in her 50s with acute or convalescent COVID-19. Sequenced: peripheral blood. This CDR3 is CASHSVVNTEAFF. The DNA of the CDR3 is TGTGCCAGCCACTCGGTGGTAAACACTGAAGCTTTCTTT.